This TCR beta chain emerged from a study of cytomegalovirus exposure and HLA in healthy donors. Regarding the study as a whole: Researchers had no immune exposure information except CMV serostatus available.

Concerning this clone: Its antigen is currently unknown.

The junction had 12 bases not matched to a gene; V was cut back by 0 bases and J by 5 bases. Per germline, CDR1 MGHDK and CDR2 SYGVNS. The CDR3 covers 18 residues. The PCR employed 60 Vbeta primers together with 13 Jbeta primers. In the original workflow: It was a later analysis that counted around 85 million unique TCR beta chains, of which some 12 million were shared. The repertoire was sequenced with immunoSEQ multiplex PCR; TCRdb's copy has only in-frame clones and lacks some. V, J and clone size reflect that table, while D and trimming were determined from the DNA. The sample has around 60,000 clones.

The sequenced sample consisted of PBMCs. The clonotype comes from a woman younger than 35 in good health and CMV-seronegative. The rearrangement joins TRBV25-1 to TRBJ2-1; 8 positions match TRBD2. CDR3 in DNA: TGTGCCAGCAGTGAATACTATTGGAGCGGGAGTGCCAACAATGAGCAGTTCTTC. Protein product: CASSEYYWSGSANNEQFF.